Given below is one T cell receptor (beta chain) in context. The antigen is not known. The data belong to a study of T cell repertoires in ileal Crohn's disease. Overall study findings and caveats: Sorted CD8 T cells held more high-frequency clones than CD4.

Looked up from germline, CDR1 is SGHNT and CDR2 is YYREEE (reference sequence). The V end lost 5 bases, the J end lost 2 bases, and 10 bases lay between the germline ends. The CDR3 is 13 residues long. Per sample, around 500 nanograms of biopsy DNA were TCRB immunosequenced. The table came from immunoSEQ multiplex PCR; TCRdb's copy has only in-frame clones and leaves some out. Of 13,000 or so clones listed, nearly 90% are singletons. V gene TRBV5-4 combines with J gene TRBJ1-1; no clear D. The clonotype originates from an adult with Crohn's disease. Sequencing was done on a sample of ileal tissue. CDR3 sequence reads: CASSTDTNTEAFF. The CDR3 bases are TGTGCCAGCAGTACCGACACAAACACTGAAGCTTTCTTT.